This TCR beta chain was identified in a study of cytomegalovirus exposure and HLA in healthy donors. Whole-study context: Researchers found that about 82% of 350 to 500 genotyped donors fell within the Caucasian-associated ancestry cluster. Study-wide results and limits: TRBV6-2, TRBV6-3 and other indistinguishable V segments were excluded.

Worth noting for this clone: Its cognate antigen is unknown.

This PCR relied on a set of 60 Vbeta primers and 13 Jbeta primers. Sequencing used immunoSEQ multiplex PCR; TCRdb keeps in-frame clones, though not all of them. The sample consists of some 150,000 clones, about four fifths of them appearing once. Germline V gene data show CDR1 as MDHEN and CDR2 as SYDVKM. V dropped 1 base and J dropped 4; count of bases not matched to a gene: 2. The CDR3 is 15 residues long. Samples came from healthy bone marrow donors. This clonotype was obtained from a woman aged 25 to 39 in good health and CMV-seropositive. The source material was PBMCs. V is TRBV28 and J is TRBJ1-4; TRBD1 matches 8 bases. CDR3: CASSLSGQGNEKLFF. CDR3 bases: TGTGCCAGCAGTTTATCTGGACAGGGTAATGAAAAACTGTTTTTT.